The entry below describes one T cell receptor (beta chain). Its antigen is unidentified. Other DNA sequences in the same sample also yield this CDR3. V was cut by 0 bases and J by 4 bases, with 4 bases left in between. This CDR3 region has 12 residues. CDR1 and CDR2 from the germline V gene are SGHRS and YFSETQ. This entry is derived from a study of cytomegalovirus exposure and HLA in healthy donors. Study-level points and caveats: A missense DCLRE1C variant was associated with V- and J-gene trimming of TCR beta chains in a later analysis, and an independent cohort replicated the association. Researchers counted 180 or so TCR beta chains as cytomegalovirus-associated. High specificity and sensitivity for cytomegalovirus status were reported for the classifier.

The study sampled nominally healthy donors, though unrecorded immune exposures were likely. Researchers ran the PCR with 60 Vbeta and 13 Jbeta primers. Clones were sequenced by immunoSEQ multiplex PCR, and TCRdb holds only the in-frame ones, with some missing. The sample holds 200,000 to 250,000 clones; roughly 80% are singletons and the top ten take 2.5% to 3.5%. Sequencing input: PBMCs. The J gene is TRBJ1-2, the V gene TRBV5-1, with no clear D. The clonotype originates from a young woman in good health and CMV-seronegative. This CDR3 is CASSLDSYGYTF. In nucleotides, the CDR3 is TGCGCCAGCAGCTTGGACAGCTATGGCTACACCTTC.